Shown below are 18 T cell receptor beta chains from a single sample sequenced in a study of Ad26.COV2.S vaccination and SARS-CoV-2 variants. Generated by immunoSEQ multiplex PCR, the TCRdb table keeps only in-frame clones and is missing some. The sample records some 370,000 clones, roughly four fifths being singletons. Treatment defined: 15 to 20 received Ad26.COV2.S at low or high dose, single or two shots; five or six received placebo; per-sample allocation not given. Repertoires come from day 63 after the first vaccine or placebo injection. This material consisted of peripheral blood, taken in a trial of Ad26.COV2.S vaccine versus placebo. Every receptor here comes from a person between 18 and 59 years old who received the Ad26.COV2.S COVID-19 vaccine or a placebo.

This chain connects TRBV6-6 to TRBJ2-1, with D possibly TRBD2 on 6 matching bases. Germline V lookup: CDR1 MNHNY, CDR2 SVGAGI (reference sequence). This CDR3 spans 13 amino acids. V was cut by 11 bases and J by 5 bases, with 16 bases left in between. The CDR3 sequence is CAGGMRLNNEQFF. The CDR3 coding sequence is TGTGCCGGGGGGATGAGGCTGAACAATGAGCAGTTCTTC.

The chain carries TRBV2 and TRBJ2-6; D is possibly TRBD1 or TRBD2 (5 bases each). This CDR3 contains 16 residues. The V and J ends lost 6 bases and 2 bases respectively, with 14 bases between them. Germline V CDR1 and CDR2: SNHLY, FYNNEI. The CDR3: CASRTPRGAGANVLTF. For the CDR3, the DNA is TGTGCCAGCAGGACCCCCCGGGGCGCTGGGGCCAACGTCCTGACTTTC.

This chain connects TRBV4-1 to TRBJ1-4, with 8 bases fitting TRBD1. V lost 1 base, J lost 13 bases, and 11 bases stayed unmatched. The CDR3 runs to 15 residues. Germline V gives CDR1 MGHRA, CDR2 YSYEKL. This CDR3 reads CASSQGQGSDRGLFF. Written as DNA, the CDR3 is TGCGCCAGCAGCCAAGGACAGGGGTCTGATAGAGGACTGTTTTTT.

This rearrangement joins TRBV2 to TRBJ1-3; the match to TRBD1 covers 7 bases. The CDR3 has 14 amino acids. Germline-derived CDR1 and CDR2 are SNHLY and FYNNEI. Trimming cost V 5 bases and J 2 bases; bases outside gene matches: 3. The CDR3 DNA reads TGTGCCAGCAGTAGTACAGGGGCTGGAAACACCATATATTTT. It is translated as CASSSTGAGNTIYF.

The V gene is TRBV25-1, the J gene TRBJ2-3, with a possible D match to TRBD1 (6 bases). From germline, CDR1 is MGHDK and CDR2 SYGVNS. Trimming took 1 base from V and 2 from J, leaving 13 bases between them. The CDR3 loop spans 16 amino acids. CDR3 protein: CASSELAGAPTDTQYF. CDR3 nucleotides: TGTGCCAGCAGTGAATTGGCAGGGGCTCCCACAGATACGCAGTATTTT.

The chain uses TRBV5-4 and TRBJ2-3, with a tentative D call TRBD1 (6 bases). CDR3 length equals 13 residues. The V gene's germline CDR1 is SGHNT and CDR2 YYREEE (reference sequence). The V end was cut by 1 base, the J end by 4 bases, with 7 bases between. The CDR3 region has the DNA TGTGCCAGCAGCTTGACAGGGCCAGATACGCAGTATTTT. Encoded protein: CASSLTGPDTQYF. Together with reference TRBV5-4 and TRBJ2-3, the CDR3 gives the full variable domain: ETGVTQSPTHLIKTRGQQVTLRCSSQSGHNTVSWYQQALGQGPQFIFQYYREEENGRGNFPPRFSGLQFPNYSSELNVNALELDDSALYLCASSLTGPDTQYFGPGTRLTVL.

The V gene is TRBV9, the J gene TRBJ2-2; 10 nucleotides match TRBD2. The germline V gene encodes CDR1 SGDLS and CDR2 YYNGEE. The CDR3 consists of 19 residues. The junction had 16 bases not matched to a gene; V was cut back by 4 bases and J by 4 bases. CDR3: CASSPRTSGASGGTGELFF. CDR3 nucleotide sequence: TGTGCCAGCAGCCCAAGGACTAGCGGTGCCTCGGGCGGCACCGGGGAGCTGTTTTTT.

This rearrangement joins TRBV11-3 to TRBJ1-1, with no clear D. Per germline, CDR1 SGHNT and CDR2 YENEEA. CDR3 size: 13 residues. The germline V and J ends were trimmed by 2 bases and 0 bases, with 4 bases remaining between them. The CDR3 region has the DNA TGTGCCAGCAGCTTATCGGTGAACACTGAAGCTTTCTTT. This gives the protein CASSLSVNTEAFF.

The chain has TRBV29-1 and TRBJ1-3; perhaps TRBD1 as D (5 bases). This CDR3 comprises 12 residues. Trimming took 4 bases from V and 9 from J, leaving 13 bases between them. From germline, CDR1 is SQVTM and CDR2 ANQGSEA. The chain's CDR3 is CSVVSQGSTIYF. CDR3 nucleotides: TGCAGCGTTGTCTCTCAGGGCTCCACCATATATTTT.

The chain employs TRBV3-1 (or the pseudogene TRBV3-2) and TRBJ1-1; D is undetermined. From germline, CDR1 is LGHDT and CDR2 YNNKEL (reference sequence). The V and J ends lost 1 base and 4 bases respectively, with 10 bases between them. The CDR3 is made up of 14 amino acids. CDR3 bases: TGTGCCAGCAGCCAAGTTCCGGAAGGCACTGAAGCTTTCTTT. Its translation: CASSQVPEGTEAFF.

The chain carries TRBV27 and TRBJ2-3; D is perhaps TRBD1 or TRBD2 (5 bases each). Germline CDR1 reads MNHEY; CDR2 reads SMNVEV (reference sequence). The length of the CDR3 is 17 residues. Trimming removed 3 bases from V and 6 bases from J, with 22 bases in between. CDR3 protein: CASSFFGTGLGFDTQYF. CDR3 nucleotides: TGTGCCAGCAGTTTTTTCGGGACCGGCCTAGGGTTCGATACGCAGTATTTT.

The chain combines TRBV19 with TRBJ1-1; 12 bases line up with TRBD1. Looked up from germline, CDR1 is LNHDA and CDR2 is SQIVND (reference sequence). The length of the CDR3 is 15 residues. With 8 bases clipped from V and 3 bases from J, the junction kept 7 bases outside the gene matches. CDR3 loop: CASEGQGARDTEAFF. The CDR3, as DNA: TGTGCCAGTGAGGGACAGGGGGCGCGGGACACTGAAGCTTTCTTT.

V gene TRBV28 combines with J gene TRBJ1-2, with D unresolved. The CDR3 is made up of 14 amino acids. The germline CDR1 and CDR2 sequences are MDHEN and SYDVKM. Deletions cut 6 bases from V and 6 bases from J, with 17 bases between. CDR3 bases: TGTGCCAGCAGCCGACCCCTAGGGCAGGATGGCTACACCTTC. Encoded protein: CASSRPLGQDGYTF.

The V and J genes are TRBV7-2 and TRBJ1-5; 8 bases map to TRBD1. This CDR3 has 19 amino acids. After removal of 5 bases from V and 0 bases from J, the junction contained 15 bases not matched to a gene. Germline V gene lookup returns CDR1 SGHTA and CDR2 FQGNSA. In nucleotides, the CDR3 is TGTGCCAGCAGCGGTATGGACAGGGTTGAGGCATATAGCAATCAGCCCCAGCATTTT. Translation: CASSGMDRVEAYSNQPQHF.

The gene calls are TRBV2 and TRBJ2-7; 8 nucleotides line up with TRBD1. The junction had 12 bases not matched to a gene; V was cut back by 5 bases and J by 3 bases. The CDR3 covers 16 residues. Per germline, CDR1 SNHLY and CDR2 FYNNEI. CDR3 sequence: CASSLQGAIPVYEQYF. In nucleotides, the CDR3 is TGTGCCAGCAGTCTTCAGGGGGCGATTCCCGTCTACGAGCAGTACTTC.

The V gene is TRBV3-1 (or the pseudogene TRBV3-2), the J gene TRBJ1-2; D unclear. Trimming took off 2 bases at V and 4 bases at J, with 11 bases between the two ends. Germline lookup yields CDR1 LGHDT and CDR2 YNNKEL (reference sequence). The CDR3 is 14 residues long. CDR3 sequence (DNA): TGTGCCAGCAGCCAACGGGGTTTAGGCTATGGCTACACCTTC. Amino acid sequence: CASSQRGLGYGYTF.

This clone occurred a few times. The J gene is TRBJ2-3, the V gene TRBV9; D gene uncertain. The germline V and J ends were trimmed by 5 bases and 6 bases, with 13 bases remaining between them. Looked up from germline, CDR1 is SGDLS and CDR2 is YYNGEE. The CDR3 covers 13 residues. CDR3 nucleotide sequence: TGTGCCAGCAGTCCCTGGCCGTTTGATACGCAGTATTTT. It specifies CASSPWPFDTQYF. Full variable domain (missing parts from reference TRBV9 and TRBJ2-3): DSGVTQTPKHLITATGQRVTLRCSPRSGDLSVYWYQQSLDQGLQFLIQYYNGEERAKGNILERFSAQQFPDLHSELNLSSLELGDSALYFCASSPWPFDTQYFGPGTRLTVL.

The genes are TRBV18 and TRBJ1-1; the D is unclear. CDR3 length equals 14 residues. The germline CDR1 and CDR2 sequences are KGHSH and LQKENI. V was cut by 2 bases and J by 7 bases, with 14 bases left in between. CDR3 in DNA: TGTGCCAGCTCACCAGGCGTTGTCAGTAGTGAAGCTTTCTTT. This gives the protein CASSPGVVSSEAFF.